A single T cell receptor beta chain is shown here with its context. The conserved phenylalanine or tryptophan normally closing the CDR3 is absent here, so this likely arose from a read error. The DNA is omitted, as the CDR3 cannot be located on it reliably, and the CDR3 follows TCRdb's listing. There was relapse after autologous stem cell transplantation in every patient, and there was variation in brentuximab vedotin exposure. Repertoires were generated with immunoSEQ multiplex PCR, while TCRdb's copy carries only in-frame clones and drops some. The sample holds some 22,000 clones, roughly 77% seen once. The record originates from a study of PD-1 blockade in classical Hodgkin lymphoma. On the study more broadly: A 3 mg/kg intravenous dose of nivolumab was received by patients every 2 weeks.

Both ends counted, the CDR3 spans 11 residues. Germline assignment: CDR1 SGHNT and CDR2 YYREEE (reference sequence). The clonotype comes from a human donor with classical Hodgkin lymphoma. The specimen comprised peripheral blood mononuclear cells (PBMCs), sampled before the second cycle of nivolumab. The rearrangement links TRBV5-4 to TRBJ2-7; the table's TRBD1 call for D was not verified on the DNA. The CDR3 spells CASSLVPGPHP.